One sample yielded the 28 T cell receptor beta chains listed below, sequenced in a study of CD8 T cells in ankylosing spondylitis. MiXCR was run by TCRdb on the 5' RACE reads, yielding one entry per CDR3 protein. This table holds about 150,000 distinct CDR3 sequences, 25% to 35% found once. Sequencing input: synovial fluid, either unsorted or a sorted T cell fraction (not recorded which). The receptors stem from a male donor with ankylosing spondylitis.

This chain joins TRBV18 and TRBJ2-2; perhaps TRBD1 as D (6 bases). V was clipped by 3 bases and J by 5 bases, with 19 bases between them. Germline V CDR1 and CDR2: KGHSH, LQKENI. The CDR3 has 17 residues. The CDR3, as DNA: TGTGCCAGCTCACCGACGCGACAGGCGATGGGGACCGGGGAGCTGTTTTTT. This gives the protein CASSPTRQAMGTGELFF.

The chain links TRBV11-1 to TRBJ2-1; possibly TRBD1 for D (7 bases). V was clipped by 4 bases and J by 8 bases, with 15 bases between them. Germline V gives CDR1 SGHAT, CDR2 FQDESV (reference sequence). This CDR3 spans 14 amino acids. This CDR3 reads CASSSRQGLDEQFF. CDR3 sequence (DNA): TGTGCCAGCAGCTCGAGACAGGGACTCGATGAGCAGTTCTTC.

This clonotype was seen ten or more times. The rearrangement joins TRBV18 to TRBJ2-7; 7 bases map to TRBD1. Per germline, CDR1 KGHSH and CDR2 LQKENI. V lost 6 bases, J lost 1 base, and 12 bases stayed unmatched. The CDR3 has 16 amino acids. The CDR3 loop is CASSPGQPSQSYEQYF. For the CDR3, the DNA is TGTGCCAGCTCCCCGGGACAGCCTAGTCAATCCTACGAGCAGTACTTC.

The chain is built from TRBV5-1 and TRBJ2-2; tentatively, D is TRBD2 (6 bases). Germline assignment: CDR1 SGHRS and CDR2 YFSETQ. CDR3 length: 15 residues. Trimming left V 5 bases short and J 2 bases short, with 13 bases between. DNA of the CDR3: TGCGCCAGCAGTACCGGGAGTTCAAACACCGGGGAGCTGTTTTTT. The encoded protein is CASSTGSSNTGELFF.

This clonotype was detected a few times. The chain has TRBV20-1 and TRBJ2-3; 7 bases match TRBD2. The CDR3 extends over 15 amino acids. Germline CDR1 is DFQATT and CDR2 is SNEGSKA (reference sequence). V shed 3 bases, J shed 0 bases, and the junction held 6 bases outside the gene matches. CDR3 sequence (DNA): TGCAGTGCTAGTCAAGCGGGATATAGCACAGATACGCAGTATTTT. Translated, it gives CSASQAGYSTDTQYF.

This rearrangement joins TRBV3-1 to TRBJ1-1, with D uncertain. Germline-derived CDR1 and CDR2 are LGHDT and YNNKEL (reference sequence). Trimming pared 3 bases from V and 1 base from J, leaving 12 bases between. The CDR3 runs 15 residues. The CDR3 bases are TGTGCCAGCAGCCAGCAACAACGGAAGAACACTGAAGCTTTCTTT. This gives the protein CASSQQQRKNTEAFF.

V is TRBV10-2 and J is TRBJ2-3, with no clear D. The length of the CDR3 is 12 residues. Germline CDR1 reads WSHSY; CDR2 reads SAAADI. Trimming left V 1 base short and J 5 bases short, with 4 bases between. In nucleotides, the CDR3 is TGCGCCAGCAGTGAGTGTGGAGATACGCAGTATTTT. Translation gives CASSECGDTQYF.

This clonotype was seen repeatedly, ten times or more. The DNA for the CDR3 is TGTGCCAGCAGCTTTTCAGAGACCCAGTACTTC. Translation: CASSFSETQYF. This chain joins TRBV12-3 or TRBV12-4 and TRBJ2-5, with D unresolved. This CDR3 contains 11 residues. Trimming pared 6 bases from V and 4 bases from J, leaving 6 bases between.

In its sample, this clonotype was seen a few times. This chain links TRBV12-3 or TRBV12-4 with TRBJ1-1, with a tentative D call TRBD1 (5 bases). CDR3 size: 16 residues. Trimming took 5 bases from V and 0 from J, leaving 16 bases between them. CDR3 residues: CASSGRGAILNTEAFF. CDR3 DNA sequence: TGTGCCAGCAGTGGGAGGGGCGCTATCCTGAACACTGAAGCTTTCTTT.

V gene TRBV4-1 combines with J gene TRBJ2-2; TRBD1 matches at 11 bases. Germline V gene sequence: CDR1 MGHRA, CDR2 YSYEKL. The length of the CDR3 is 19 residues. Germline trimming cut 3 bases from V and 6 bases from J; bases unmatched to any gene: 15. For the CDR3, the DNA is TGCGCCAGCAGCCAGAGACGGACAGGGGGCAATATAGGTGCCGGGGAGCTGTTTTTT. Its protein is CASSQRRTGGNIGAGELFF.

This clonotype was counted a few times. The chain employs TRBV24-1 and TRBJ1-5; TRBD1 is a possible D gene (6 bases). There are 16 residues in the CDR3. The germline gives CDR1 KGHDR, CDR2 SFDVKD. The V end was cut by 3 bases, the J end by 4 bases, with 15 bases between. The CDR3 here is CATSDAEGQWNQPQHF. CDR3 bases: TGTGCCACCAGTGATGCGGAAGGACAGTGGAATCAGCCCCAGCATTTT.

This chain connects TRBV7-6 to TRBJ1-6, with a possible D match to TRBD1 (5 bases). The V gene's germline CDR1 is SGHVS and CDR2 FNYEAQ. This CDR3 is 15 amino acids long. V was pared by 5 bases and J by 5 bases, with 13 bases between. Written as DNA, the CDR3 is TGTGCCAGCAGCCCCGGGACCGTTAATAATTCACCCCTCCACTTT. It specifies CASSPGTVNNSPLHF.

This clonotype occurred a few times. The chain couples TRBV7-2 to TRBJ2-1, with TRBD2 identical over 7 bases. Trimming took 1 base from V and 6 from J; bases not matched to a gene: 9. The CDR3 runs 16 residues. Per the germline V gene, CDR1 is SGHTA and CDR2 is FQGNSA. The CDR3 bases are TGTGCCAGCAGCTTAGTCGTGGGAGGGCCAGGCAATGAGCAGTTCTTC. Its translation: CASSLVVGGPGNEQFF.

Written as DNA, the CDR3 is TGTGCCAGCAGTTACTCCGGGACAGGGGGTTACGAGCAGTACTTC. The encoded protein is CASSYSGTGGYEQYF. V is TRBV6-5 and J is TRBJ2-7, with TRBD1 matching over 11 bases. The CDR3 has 15 amino acids. Germline lookup yields CDR1 MNHEY and CDR2 SVGAGI. J lost 4 bases, V lost 0 bases, and 2 bases had no gene match.

The chain links TRBV12-3 or TRBV12-4 to TRBJ2-7, with 8 positions matching TRBD2. V trimming: 6 bases; J trimming: 7 bases; junction bases outside the gene matches: 17. The length of the CDR3 is 16 residues. CDR3: CASSEGAGVRGGEQYF. CDR3 bases: TGTGCCAGCAGCGAGGGAGCGGGCGTTCGGGGGGGAGAGCAGTACTTC.

The rearrangement joins TRBV2 to TRBJ2-2, with D maybe TRBD1 (6 bases). Germline values: CDR1 SNHLY, CDR2 FYNNEI. Trimming removed 5 bases at V and 1 base at J, with 20 bases between. This CDR3 comprises 18 residues. The CDR3 reads CASSSDTYDRRNTGELFF. CDR3 DNA: TGTGCCAGCAGTAGTGATACATACGACAGGCGGAACACCGGGGAGCTGTTTTTT.

This clonotype was picked up a small number of times. The rearrangement uses TRBV5-1 and TRBJ1-1; TRBD1 is a possible D gene (5 bases). CDR1 is SGHRS and CDR2 is YFSETQ in the germline V gene. Trimming pared 4 bases from V and 0 bases from J, leaving 19 bases between. The CDR3 has 17 residues. The CDR3 spells CASSLRDPLSMNTEAFF. CDR3 DNA sequence: TGCGCCAGCAGCCTCAGGGACCCCTTGTCTATGAACACTGAAGCTTTCTTT.

This clonotype was picked up a small number of times. The chain combines TRBV12-3 or TRBV12-4 with TRBJ2-7, with 12 bases aligning to TRBD2. V gave up 6 bases and J gave up 3 bases; unmatched junction bases: 3. This CDR3 region has 14 residues. CDR3 DNA sequence: TGTGCCAGCAGGCCGACTAGCGGGAGCTACGAGCAGTACTTC. Translated, it gives CASRPTSGSYEQYF.

The chain has TRBV24-1 and TRBJ2-3; TRBD2 matches at 8 bases. The CDR3 extends over 15 amino acids. The germline V gene encodes CDR1 KGHDR and CDR2 SFDVKD. V dropped 1 base and J dropped 4; count of bases not matched to a gene: 3. The CDR3 nucleotides are TGTGCCACCAGTGATTTACCAGCGGGAGCAGATACGCAGTATTTT. The encoded protein is CATSDLPAGADTQYF.

The rearrangement uses TRBV3-1 and TRBJ2-2; 9 bases are a match to TRBD2. Unmatched junction bases numbered 10, after V lost 5 bases and J lost 3 bases. This CDR3 is 17 amino acids long. CDR1 and CDR2 from the germline V gene are LGHDT and YNNKEL (reference sequence). The chain's CDR3 is CASSTETAGGYTGELFF. CDR3 nucleotides: TGTGCCAGCAGCACCGAAACAGCGGGGGGCTACACCGGGGAGCTGTTTTTT.

This sequence joins TRBV18 and TRBJ2-7; possibly TRBD2 for D (6 bases). V lost 3 bases to trimming and J lost 3 bases, with 12 bases between them. The germline V gene encodes CDR1 KGHSH and CDR2 LQKENI. The length of the CDR3 is 14 residues. The CDR3 DNA follows: TGTGCCAGCTCACCGGGCTGGGGGGACTACGAGCAGTACTTC. This encodes CASSPGWGDYEQYF.

The chain joins TRBV10-3 to TRBJ2-2; no reliable D call. Per germline, CDR1 ENHRY and CDR2 SYGVKD. This CDR3 comprises 13 residues. V lost 6 bases, J lost 6 bases, and 11 bases lay in between. The CDR3 DNA is TGTGCCATCAGCGACAACAACCCCGGGGAGCTGTTTTTT. It yields the protein CAISDNNPGELFF.

This clonotype was found a few times. The chain carries TRBV20-1 and TRBJ1-3; D perhaps matches TRBD1 (5 bases). Trimming shortened V by 2 bases and J by 3 bases, and 5 bases separated the two germline ends. Germline-derived CDR1 and CDR2 are DFQATT and SNEGSKA (reference sequence). The CDR3 runs 12 residues. In nucleotides, the CDR3 is TGCAGTGCTAGACAGGGTGGAAACACCATATATTTT. Protein: CSARQGGNTIYF.

This clonotype was seen many times. This chain links TRBV5-1 with TRBJ1-5, with a weak D call TRBD1 (6 bases). CDR3 length equals 15 residues. Per the germline V gene, CDR1 is SGHRS and CDR2 is YFSETQ. V was shortened by 0 bases and J by 6 bases, with 13 bases between the two germline ends. CDR3 bases: TGCGCCAGCAGCTTGGGTGAAGGGGGACCTCAGCCCCAGCATTTT. Encoded protein: CASSLGEGGPQPQHF.

The chain is built from TRBV7-2 and TRBJ2-7; D possibly corresponds to TRBD1 (7 bases). This CDR3 comprises 17 residues. Trimming pared 5 bases from V and 1 base from J, leaving 21 bases between. The germline V gene encodes CDR1 SGHTA and CDR2 FQGNSA. The CDR3 loop reads CASSLPDGGRGSYEQYF. CDR3 nucleotide sequence: TGTGCCAGCAGCCTACCAGACGGGGGCAGGGGGTCCTACGAGCAGTACTTC.

The chain couples TRBV7-7 to TRBJ2-5; 13 bases are shared with TRBD2. CDR1 and CDR2 from the germline V gene are SSHAT and FNYEAQ (reference sequence). V lost 6 bases and J lost 5; bases outside the gene matches: 6. CDR3 length: 15 residues. CDR3 in amino acids: CASSWTSGSSETQYF. DNA for the CDR3: TGTGCCAGCAGTTGGACTAGCGGGAGTTCGGAGACCCAGTACTTC.

This clonotype was counted between two and nine times. The rearrangement joins TRBV24-1 to TRBJ2-3; possibly TRBD1 or TRBD2 for D (5 bases each). The CDR3 spans 17 residues. Germline CDR1 reads KGHDR; CDR2 reads SFDVKD. V gave up 4 bases and J gave up 4 bases, with 20 bases separating them. CDR3 sequence: CATSDRNSGTDPDTQYF. As DNA, the CDR3 is TGTGCCACCAGTGACCGAAACTCCGGGACGGACCCAGATACGCAGTATTTT.

This clonotype appeared many times. The V call is TRBV5-1, the J call TRBJ2-5, with no clear D. V gave up 4 bases and J gave up 5 bases, with 18 bases separating them. Germline CDR1 and CDR2: SGHRS and YFSETQ. The length of the CDR3 is 15 residues. The CDR3 reads CASSPLGKGMETQYF. CDR3 in DNA: TGCGCCAGCAGCCCTCTGGGGAAGGGAATGGAGACCCAGTACTTC.